This TCR beta chain was obtained from a study of T cell repertoires in cytomegalovirus infection (dated by TCRdb to between 2017 and 2020). Some background on the complete study: Alongside well-studied HLA-B-restricted epitopes, the peptide stimulations were aimed at recently identified HLA-C-restricted CMV epitopes, whose presentation resists viral immunomodulation. Donor HLA type was relevant to the analysis, because carriage of CMV infection together with the matching HLA type was indicated by public TCR beta signatures.

To note about this clonotype: Its specific antigen is unknown. It has no much larger one-base neighbor in the sample; base qualities were not kept.

The full study reports these points: The ex vivo response was dominated by HLA-C-restricted CMV-specific TCR beta clonotypes, and the single most frequent clonotype in two of eight donors was supplied by these HLA-C-restricted clonotypes. In both this cohort and an independent cohort of some 370 donors, the cumulative frequency of public TCR beta family members distinguished carriers of CMV infection plus the relevant HLA type.

The intended sense of this specimen's treatment or condition label: in vitro stimulation with specific CMV peptide epitopes to enrich CMV-specific T cells. Sequencer: Illumina HiSeq 1500. The public reads were run again by TCRdb, first through fastp at Q25 and then through MiXCR, and only productive beta chains were kept. A single entry per CDR3 protein holds the most common genes and DNA from its merged rows. The sample table lists around 78,000 distinct CDR3 sequences, roughly 40% of them with a count of one. In total, the top ten clones hold more than 85% of the sample. According to the germline V gene, CDR1 reads SGHVS and CDR2 reads FNYEAQ. The CDR3 runs 15 residues from the cysteine to the phenylalanine. Only the CDR3 part of the read is kept: 45 bases, read in frame from the first base. V has 3 bases trimmed and J has 5 bases trimmed; junction bases matching no gene number 7.

The sample consisted of CD8+ T cells from cultured PBMCs, taken from culture after CMV antigen stimulation. The origin of this receptor is a human donor in good health (CMV status not recorded). Some clones in this sample may be carry-over from other donors' samples. The receptor chain draws on TRBV7-6 and TRBJ2-3, with 8 middle bases fitting TRBD2. The CDR3 here reads CASSFTGGAGDTQYF. At the DNA level, the sequence is TGTGCCAGCAGCTTCACGGGGGGGGCAGGAGATACGCAGTATTTT.